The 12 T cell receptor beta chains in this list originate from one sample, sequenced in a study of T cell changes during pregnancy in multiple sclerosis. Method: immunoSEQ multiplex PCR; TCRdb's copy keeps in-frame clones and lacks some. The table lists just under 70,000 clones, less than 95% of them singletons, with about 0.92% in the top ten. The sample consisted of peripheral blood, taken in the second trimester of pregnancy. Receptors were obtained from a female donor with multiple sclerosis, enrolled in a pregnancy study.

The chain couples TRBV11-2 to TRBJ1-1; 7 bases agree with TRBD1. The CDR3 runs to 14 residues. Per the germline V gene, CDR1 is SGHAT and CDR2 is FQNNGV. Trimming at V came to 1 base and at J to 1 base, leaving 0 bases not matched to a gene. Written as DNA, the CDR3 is TGTGCCAGCAGCTTAGGGGACAGGAACACTGAAGCTTTCTTT. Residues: CASSLGDRNTEAFF.

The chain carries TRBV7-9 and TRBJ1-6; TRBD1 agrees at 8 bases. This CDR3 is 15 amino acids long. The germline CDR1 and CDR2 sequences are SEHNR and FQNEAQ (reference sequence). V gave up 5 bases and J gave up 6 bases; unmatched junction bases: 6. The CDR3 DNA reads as TGTGCCAGCAGCCCCGACAGGGGTGGTAATTCACCCCTCCACTTT. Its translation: CASSPDRGGNSPLHF.

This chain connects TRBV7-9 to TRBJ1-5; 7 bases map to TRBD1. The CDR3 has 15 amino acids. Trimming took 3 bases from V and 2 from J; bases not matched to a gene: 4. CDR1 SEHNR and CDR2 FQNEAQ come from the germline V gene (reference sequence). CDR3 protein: CASSLGDSGNQPQHF. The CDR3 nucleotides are TGTGCCAGCAGCTTGGGGGACAGTGGCAATCAGCCCCAGCATTTT.

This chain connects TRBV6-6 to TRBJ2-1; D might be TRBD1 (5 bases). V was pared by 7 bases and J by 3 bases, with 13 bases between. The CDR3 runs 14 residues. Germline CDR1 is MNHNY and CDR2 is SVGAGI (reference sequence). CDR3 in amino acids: CASTVGVSYNEQFF. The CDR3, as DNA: TGTGCCAGCACAGTAGGGGTGAGCTACAATGAGCAGTTCTTC.

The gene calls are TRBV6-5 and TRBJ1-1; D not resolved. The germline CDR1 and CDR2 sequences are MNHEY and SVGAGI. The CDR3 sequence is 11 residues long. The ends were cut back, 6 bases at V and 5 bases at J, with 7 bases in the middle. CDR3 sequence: CASRGGTEAFF. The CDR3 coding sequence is TGTGCCAGCAGAGGAGGAACTGAAGCTTTCTTT.

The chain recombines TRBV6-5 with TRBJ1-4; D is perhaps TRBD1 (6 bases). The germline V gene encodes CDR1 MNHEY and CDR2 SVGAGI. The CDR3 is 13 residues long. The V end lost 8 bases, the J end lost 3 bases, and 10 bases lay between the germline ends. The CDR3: CASSRTANEKLFF. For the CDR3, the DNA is TGTGCCAGCTCCAGGACAGCTAATGAAAAACTGTTTTTT.

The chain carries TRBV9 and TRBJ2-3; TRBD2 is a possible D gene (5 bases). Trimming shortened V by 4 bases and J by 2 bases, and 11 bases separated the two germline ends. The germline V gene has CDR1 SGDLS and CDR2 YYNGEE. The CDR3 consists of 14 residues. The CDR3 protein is CASSFGDPTDTQYF. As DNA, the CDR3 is TGTGCCAGCAGCTTCGGGGATCCCACAGATACGCAGTATTTT.

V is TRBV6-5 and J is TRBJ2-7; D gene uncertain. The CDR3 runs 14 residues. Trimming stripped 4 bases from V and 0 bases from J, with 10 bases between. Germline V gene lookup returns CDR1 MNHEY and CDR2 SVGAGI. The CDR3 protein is CASSSGYTSYEQYF. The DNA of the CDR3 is TGTGCCAGCAGTTCAGGCTACACCTCCTACGAGCAGTACTTC.

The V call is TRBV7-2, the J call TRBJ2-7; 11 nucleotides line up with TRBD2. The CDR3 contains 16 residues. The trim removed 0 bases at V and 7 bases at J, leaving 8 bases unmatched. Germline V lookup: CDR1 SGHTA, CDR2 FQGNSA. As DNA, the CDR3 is TGTGCCAGCAGCTTAGCGGTAGCGGGGGGGCCCAGGGAGCAGTACTTC. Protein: CASSLAVAGGPREQYF.

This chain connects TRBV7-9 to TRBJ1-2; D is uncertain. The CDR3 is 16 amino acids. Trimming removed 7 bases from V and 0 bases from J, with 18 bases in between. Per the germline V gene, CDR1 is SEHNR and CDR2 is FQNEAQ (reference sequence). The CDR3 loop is CASIQIGVHTNYGYTF. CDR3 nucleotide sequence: TGTGCCAGCATCCAAATCGGGGTCCATACTAACTATGGCTACACCTTC. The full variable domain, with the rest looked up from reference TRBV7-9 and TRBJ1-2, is DTGVSQNPRHKITKRGQNVTFRCDPISEHNRLYWYRQTLGQGPEFLTYFQNEAQLEKSRLLSDRFSAERPKGSFSTLEIQRTEQGDSAMYLCASIQIGVHTNYGYTFGSGTRLTVV.

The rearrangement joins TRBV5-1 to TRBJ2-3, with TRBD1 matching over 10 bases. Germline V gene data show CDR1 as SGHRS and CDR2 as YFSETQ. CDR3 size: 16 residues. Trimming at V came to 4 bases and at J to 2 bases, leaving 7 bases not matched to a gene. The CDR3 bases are TGCGCCAGCAGCGAGGGACAGGGGTATAACACAGATACGCAGTATTTT. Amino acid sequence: CASSEGQGYNTDTQYF.

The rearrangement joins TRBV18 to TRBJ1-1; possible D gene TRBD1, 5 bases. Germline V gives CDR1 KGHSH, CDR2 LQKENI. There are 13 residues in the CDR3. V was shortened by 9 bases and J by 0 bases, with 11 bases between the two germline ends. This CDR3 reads CASLDNLNTEAFF. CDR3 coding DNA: TGTGCCAGTCTGGACAATTTGAACACTGAAGCTTTCTTT.